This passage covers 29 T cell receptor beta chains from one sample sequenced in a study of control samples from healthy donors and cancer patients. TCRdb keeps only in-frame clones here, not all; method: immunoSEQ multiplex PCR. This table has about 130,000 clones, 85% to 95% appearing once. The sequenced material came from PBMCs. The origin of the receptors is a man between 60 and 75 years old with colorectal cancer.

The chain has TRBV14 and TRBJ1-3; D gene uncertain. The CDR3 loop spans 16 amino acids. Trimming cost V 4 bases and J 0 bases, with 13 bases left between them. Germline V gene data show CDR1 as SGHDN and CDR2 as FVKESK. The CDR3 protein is CASSPTAGISGNTIYF. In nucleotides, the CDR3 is TGTGCCAGCAGCCCGACCGCAGGAATCTCTGGAAACACCATATATTTT.

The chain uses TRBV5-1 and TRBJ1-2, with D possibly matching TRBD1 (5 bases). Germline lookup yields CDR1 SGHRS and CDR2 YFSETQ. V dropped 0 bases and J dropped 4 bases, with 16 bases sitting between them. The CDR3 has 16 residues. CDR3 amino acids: CASSLGSGTSPYGYTF. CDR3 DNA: TGCGCCAGCAGCTTGGGATCGGGGACCAGCCCCTATGGCTACACCTTC.

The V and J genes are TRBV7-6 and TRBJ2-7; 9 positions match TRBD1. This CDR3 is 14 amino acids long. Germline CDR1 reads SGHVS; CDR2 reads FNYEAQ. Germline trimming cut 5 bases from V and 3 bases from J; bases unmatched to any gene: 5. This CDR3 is CASSEGQGDYEQYF. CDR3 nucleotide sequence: TGTGCCAGCAGCGAGGGACAGGGAGACTACGAGCAGTACTTC.

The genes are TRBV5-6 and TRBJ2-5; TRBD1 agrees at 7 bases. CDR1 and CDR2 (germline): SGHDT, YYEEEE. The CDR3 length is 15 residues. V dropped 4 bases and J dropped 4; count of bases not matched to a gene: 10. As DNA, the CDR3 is TGTGCCAGCAGCCCGGTGGGACAGCTGAGAGAGACCCAGTACTTC. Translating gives CASSPVGQLRETQYF. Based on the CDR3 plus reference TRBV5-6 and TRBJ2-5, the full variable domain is DAGVTQSPTHLIKTRGQQVTLRCSPKSGHDTVSWYQQALGQGPQFIFQYYEEEERQRGNFPDRFSGHQFPNYSSELNVNALLLGDSALYLCASSPVGQLRETQYFGPGTRLLVL.

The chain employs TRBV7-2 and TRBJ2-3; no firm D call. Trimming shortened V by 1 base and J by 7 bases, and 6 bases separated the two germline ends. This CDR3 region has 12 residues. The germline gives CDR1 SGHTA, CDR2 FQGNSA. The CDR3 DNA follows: TGTGCCAGCAGCTTAGGGCTAAATACGCAGTATTTT. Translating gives CASSLGLNTQYF.

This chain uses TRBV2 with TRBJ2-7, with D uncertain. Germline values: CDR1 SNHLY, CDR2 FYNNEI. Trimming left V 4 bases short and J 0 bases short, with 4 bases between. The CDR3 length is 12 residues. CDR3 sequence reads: CASSGTSYEQYF. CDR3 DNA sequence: TGTGCCAGCAGTGGAACCTCCTACGAGCAGTACTTC. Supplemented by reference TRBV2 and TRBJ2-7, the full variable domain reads EPEVTQTPSHQVTQMGQEVILRCVPISNHLYFYWYRQILGQKVEFLVSFYNNEISEKSEIFDDQFSVERPDGSNFTLKIRSTKLEDSAMYFCASSGTSYEQYFGPGTRLTVT.

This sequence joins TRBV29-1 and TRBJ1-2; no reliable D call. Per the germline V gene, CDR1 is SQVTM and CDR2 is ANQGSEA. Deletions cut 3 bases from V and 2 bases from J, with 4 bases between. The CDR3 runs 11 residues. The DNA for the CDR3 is TGCAGCGTTGACAGCAACTATGGCTACACCTTC. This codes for CSVDSNYGYTF.

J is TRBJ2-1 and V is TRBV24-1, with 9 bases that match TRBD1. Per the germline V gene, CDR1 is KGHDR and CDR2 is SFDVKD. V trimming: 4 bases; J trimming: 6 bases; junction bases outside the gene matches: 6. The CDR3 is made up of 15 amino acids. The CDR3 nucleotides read TGTGCCACCAGTGAGGGACAGGGTCTTTTCAATGAGCAGTTCTTC. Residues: CATSEGQGLFNEQFF.

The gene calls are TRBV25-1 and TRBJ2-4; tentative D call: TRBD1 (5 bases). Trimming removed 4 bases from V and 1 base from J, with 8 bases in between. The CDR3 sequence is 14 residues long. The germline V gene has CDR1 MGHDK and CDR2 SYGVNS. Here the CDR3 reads CASSAAGAKNIQYF. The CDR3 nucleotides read TGTGCCAGCAGTGCCGCAGGGGCCAAAAACATTCAGTACTTC. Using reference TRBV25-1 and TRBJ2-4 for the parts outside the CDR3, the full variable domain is EADIYQTPRYLVIGTGKKITLECSQTMGHDKMYWYQQDPGMELHLIHYSYGVNSTEKGDLSSESTVSRIRTEHFPLTLESARPSHTSQYLCASSAAGAKNIQYFGAGTRLSVL.

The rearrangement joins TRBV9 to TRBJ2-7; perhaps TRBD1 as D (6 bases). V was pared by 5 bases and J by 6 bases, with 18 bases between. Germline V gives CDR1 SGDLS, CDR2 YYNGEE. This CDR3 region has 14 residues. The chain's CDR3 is CASRKKDRRPEQYF. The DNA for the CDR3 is TGTGCCAGCAGAAAGAAAGACAGGCGACCCGAGCAGTACTTC.

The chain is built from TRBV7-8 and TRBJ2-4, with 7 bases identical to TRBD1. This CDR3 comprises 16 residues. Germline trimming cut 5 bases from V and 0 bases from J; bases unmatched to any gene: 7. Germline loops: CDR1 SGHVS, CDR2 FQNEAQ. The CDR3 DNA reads TGTGCCAGCAGCCTGGGACAGACGCTAGCCAAAAACATTCAGTACTTC. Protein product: CASSLGQTLAKNIQYF.

The CDR3 DNA reads as TGTGCCAGCAGTCCCCGGGGGGAAGGTGAGACCCAGTACTTC. Protein product: CASSPRGEGETQYF. The chain employs TRBV6-2 or TRBV6-3 and TRBJ2-5; 7 bases fit TRBD2. The J segment lost 5 bases and the V segment lost 5 bases, leaving 8 bases of the junction unmatched. The V gene's germline CDR1 is MNHEY and CDR2 SVGEGT. The CDR3 loop spans 14 amino acids.

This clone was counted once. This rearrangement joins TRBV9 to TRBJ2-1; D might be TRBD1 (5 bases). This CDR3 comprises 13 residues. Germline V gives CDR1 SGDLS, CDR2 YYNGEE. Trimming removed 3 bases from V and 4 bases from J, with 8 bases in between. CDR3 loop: CASSATDYNEQFF. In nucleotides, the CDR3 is TGTGCCAGCAGCGCGACAGATTACAATGAGCAGTTCTTC. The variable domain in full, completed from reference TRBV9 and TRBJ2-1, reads DSGVTQTPKHLITATGQRVTLRCSPRSGDLSVYWYQQSLDQGLQFLIQYYNGEERAKGNILERFSAQQFPDLHSELNLSSLELGDSALYFCASSATDYNEQFFGPGTRLTVL.

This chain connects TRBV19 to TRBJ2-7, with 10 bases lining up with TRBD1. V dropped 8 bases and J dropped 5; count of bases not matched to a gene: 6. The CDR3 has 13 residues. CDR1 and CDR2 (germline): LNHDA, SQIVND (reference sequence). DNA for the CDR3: TGTGCCAGTTCAGACAGGGGGCAAAACGAGCAGTACTTC. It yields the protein CASSDRGQNEQYF. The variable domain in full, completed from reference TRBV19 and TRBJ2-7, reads DGGITQSPKYLFRKEGQNVTLSCEQNLNHDAMYWYRQDPGQGLRLIYYSQIVNDFQKGDIAEGYSVSREKKESFPLTVTSAQKNPTAFYLCASSDRGQNEQYFGPGTRLTVT.

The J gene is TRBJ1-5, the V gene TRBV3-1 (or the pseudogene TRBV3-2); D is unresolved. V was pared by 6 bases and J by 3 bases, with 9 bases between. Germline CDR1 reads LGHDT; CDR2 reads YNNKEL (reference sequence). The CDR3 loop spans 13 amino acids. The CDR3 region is CASSQTPNQPQHF. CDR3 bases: TGTGCCAGCAGTCAGACGCCCAATCAGCCCCAGCATTTT.

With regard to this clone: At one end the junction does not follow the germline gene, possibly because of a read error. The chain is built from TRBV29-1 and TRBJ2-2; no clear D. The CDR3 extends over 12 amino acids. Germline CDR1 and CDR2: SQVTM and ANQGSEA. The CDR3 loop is CSVTPNAGELFF. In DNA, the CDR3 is TGCAGCGTAACACCGAACGCCGGGGAGCTGTTTTTT.

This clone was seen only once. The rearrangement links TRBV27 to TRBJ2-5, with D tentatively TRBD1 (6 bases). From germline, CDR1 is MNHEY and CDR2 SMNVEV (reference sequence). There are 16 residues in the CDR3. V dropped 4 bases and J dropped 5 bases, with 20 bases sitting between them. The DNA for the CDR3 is TGTGCCAGCAGTTGGCGACTACAGGGAAGAAGGGAGACCCAGTACTTC. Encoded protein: CASSWRLQGRRETQYF.

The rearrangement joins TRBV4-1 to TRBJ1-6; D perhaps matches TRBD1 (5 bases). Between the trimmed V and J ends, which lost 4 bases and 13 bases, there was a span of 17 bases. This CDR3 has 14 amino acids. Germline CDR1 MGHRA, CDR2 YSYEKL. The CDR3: CASSPLPSGLPLHF. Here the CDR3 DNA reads TGCGCCAGCAGCCCCCTCCCCTCAGGGCTGCCCCTCCACTTT.

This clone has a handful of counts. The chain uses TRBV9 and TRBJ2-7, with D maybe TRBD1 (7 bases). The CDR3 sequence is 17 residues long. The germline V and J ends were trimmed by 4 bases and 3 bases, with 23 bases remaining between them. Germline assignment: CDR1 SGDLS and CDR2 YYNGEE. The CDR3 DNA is TGTGCCAGCAGCCCGAGAGAGGGGGCCGGGGGCTACTACGAGCAGTACTTC. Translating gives CASSPREGAGGYYEQYF. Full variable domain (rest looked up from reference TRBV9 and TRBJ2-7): DSGVTQTPKHLITATGQRVTLRCSPRSGDLSVYWYQQSLDQGLQFLIQYYNGEERAKGNILERFSAQQFPDLHSELNLSSLELGDSALYFCASSPREGAGGYYEQYFGPGTRLTVT.

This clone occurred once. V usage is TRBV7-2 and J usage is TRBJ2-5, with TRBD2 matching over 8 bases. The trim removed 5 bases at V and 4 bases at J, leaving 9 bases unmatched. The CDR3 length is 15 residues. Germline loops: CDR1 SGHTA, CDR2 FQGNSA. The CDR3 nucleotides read TGTGCCAGCAGCCCACCGGGGGGGTACAGAGAGACCCAGTACTTC. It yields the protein CASSPPGGYRETQYF.

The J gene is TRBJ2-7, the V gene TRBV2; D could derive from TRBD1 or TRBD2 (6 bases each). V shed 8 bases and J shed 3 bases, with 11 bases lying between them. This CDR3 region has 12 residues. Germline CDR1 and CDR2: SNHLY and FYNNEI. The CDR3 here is CASLGGGYEQYF. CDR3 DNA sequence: TGTGCCAGCCTGGGGGGCGGCTACGAGCAGTACTTC.

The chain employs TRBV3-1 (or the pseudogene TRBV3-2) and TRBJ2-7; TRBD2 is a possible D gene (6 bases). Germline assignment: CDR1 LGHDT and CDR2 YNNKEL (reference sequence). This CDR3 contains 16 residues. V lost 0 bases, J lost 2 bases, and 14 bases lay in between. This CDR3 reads CASSQDRGTPPYEQYF. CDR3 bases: TGTGCCAGCAGCCAAGATCGGGGGACGCCACCCTACGAGCAGTACTTC.

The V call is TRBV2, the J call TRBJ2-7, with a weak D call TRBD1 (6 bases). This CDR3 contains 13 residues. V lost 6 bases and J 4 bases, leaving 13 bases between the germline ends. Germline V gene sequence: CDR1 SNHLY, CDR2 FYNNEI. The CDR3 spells CASRDSPFYEQYF. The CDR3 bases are TGTGCCAGCAGGGACAGCCCGTTTTACGAGCAGTACTTC.

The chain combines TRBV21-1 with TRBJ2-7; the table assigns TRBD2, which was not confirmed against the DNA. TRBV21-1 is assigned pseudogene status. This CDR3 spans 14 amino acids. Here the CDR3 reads CASRKRGLSYEQYF. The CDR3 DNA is TGTGCCAGCAGGAAGAGGGGACTCTCCTACGAGCAGTACTTC.

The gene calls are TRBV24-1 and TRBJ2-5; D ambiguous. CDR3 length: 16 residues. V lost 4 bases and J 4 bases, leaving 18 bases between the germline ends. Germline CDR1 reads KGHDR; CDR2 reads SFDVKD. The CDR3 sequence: CATSDSGSGRPETQYF. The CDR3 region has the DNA TGTGCCACCAGTGACTCGGGTTCCGGACGGCCAGAGACCCAGTACTTC.

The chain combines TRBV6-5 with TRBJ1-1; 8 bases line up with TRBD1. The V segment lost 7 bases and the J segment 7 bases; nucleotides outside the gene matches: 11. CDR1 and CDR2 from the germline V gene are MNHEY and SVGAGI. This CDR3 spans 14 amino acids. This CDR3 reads CASNTRTGHNEAFF. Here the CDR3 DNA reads TGTGCCAGCAACACACGGACAGGGCACAATGAAGCTTTCTTT.

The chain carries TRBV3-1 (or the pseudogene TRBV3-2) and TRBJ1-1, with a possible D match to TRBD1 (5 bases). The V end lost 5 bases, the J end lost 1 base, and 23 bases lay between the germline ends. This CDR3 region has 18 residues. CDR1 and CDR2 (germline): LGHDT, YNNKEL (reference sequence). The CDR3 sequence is CASSSITLLGRANTEAFF. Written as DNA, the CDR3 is TGTGCCAGCAGCTCAATAACCCTCTTAGGCAGGGCGAACACTGAAGCTTTCTTT.

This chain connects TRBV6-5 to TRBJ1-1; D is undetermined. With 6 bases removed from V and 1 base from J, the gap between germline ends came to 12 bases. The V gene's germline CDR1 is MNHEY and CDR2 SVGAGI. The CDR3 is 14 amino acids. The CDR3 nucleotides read TGTGCCAGCAGCCCCACATATAGGAACACTGAAGCTTTCTTT. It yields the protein CASSPTYRNTEAFF.

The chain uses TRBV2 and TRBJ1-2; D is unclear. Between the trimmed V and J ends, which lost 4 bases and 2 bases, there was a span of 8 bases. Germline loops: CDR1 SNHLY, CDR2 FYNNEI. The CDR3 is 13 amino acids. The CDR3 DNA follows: TGTGCCAGCAGTGTGGACGAGAACTATGGCTACACCTTC. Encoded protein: CASSVDENYGYTF.